Detailed here is one T cell receptor (beta chain). This CDR3 comprises 15 residues. The ends were cut back, 1 base at V and 1 base at J, with 9 bases in the middle. CDR1 and CDR2 (germline): SGHDT, YYEEEE. This specimen belongs to a study of T-cell reconstitution after alpha-beta-depleted transplantation in children. For TCRbeta, the library was prepared with unique molecular identifiers. TCRdb ran MiXCR on the PCR reads and lists one entry per CDR3 protein. The table lists approximately 590,000 distinct CDR3 sequences, approximately 10% of them singletons. The chain employs TRBV5-6 and TRBJ1-5, with D possibly matching TRBD1 (5 bases). This TCR was sampled from a human donor who donated a stem cell graft to a child with acute myeloid leukemia. Sequences were derived from PBMCs from the stem cell graft donor, sampled from the stem cell graft. The CDR3: CASSLRGISNQPQHF. As DNA, the CDR3 is TGTGCCAGCAGCTTGCGGGGGATAAGCAATCAGCCCCAGCATTTT.